This T cell receptor beta chain derives from a study of T cell repertoires in cytomegalovirus infection. Notes on this clonotype: The target antigen is unknown.

TCRdb ran MiXCR on the reads and lists one entry per CDR3 protein. This table holds over 150,000 distinct CDR3 sequences, about 20% found once. This CDR3 spans 15 amino acids. The germline V and J ends were trimmed by 5 bases and 1 base, with 14 bases remaining between them. Per the germline V gene, CDR1 is SGHTA and CDR2 is FQGTGA. General study findings and limits: Across the ex vivo response, the dominant clonotypes were HLA-C-restricted CMV-specific TCR beta clonotypes.

The sequence derives from a human donor in good health (CMV status not recorded). Some clones in this sample may be carry-over from other donors' samples. The chain uses TRBV7-3 and TRBJ1-1; D might be TRBD1 (5 bases). The sequencing sample was made of PBMCs. The CDR3 nucleotides read TGTGCCAGCAGCGTAGGGGACGGGAAGAACACTGAAGCTTTCTTT. This encodes CASSVGDGKNTEAFF.